The TCR beta chain described here comes from a study of shared clonotypes between healthy human individuals. Findings and caveats of the study: It was only blood that was sampled, and tissue repertoires likely differ. The small donor group covered limited genetic and exposure diversity. Memory subsets had estimated richness that was generally smaller than that of naive subsets.

Notes on this clone: Its cognate antigen is unknown.

Profiling relied on immunoSEQ multiplex PCR, and the TCRdb table lists in-frame clones only, not all of them. The repertoire has about 690,000 clones, 90% of them found once; the top ten carry 30% to 40%. The CDR3 sequence is 16 residues long. V lost 4 bases to trimming and J lost 2 bases, with 15 bases between them. The germline CDR1 and CDR2 sequences are KGHSH and LQKENI. Caucasian adults living in Nashville, Tennessee, provided all samples. The chain is built from TRBV18 and TRBJ2-1; the D gene could be TRBD1 or TRBD2 (5 bases each). The TCR sequence derives from a man aged 18 to 30 in good health. Some clones in this sample may be carry-over from other donors' samples. Sequencing input: memory CD8+ T cells from PBMCs. The sample's subset: CD45RO+ cells pooled with CCR7-negative TemRA cells. Here the CDR3 DNA reads TGTGCCAGCTCACAGGGGACCGTTGGGCCCTACAATGAGCAGTTCTTC. It encodes CASSQGTVGPYNEQFF.